Reported below is one T cell receptor (beta chain). Its antigen is unknown. These data belong to a study of beta chain features in type 1 diabetes. Reverse transcribing all isolated RNA meant expressed TCRB transcripts were sequenced. The assay was immunoSEQ multiplex PCR, and TCRdb's table has in-frame clones only and misses some. The sample shows roughly 380,000 clones, less than 20% of them seen only once. Every single donor gave one heparinised blood draw, and these averaged approximately 110 mL. Findings and caveats of the study: Overrepresentation of cells with high TCR expression could result from cDNA sequencing. Individuals with type 1 diabetes displayed fewer insertions and more deletions at VDJ junctions. The study found that naive, central memory and Treg TCRB repertoires appeared more similar in patients than in healthy donors.

Germline-derived CDR1 and CDR2 are MNHNY and SVGAGI (reference sequence). This CDR3 spans 13 amino acids. J was trimmed by 8 bases and V by 7 bases; bases with no gene match: 6. Sequenced input: naive CD4+ T cells from blood. The V gene is TRBV6-6, the J gene TRBJ1-4, with TRBD1 matching over 8 bases. The TCR was taken from a woman younger than 30 in good health. DNA of the CDR3: TGTGCCAGCACCAGGACAGGGATGGAAAAACTGTTTTTT. The encoded protein is CASTRTGMEKLFF.